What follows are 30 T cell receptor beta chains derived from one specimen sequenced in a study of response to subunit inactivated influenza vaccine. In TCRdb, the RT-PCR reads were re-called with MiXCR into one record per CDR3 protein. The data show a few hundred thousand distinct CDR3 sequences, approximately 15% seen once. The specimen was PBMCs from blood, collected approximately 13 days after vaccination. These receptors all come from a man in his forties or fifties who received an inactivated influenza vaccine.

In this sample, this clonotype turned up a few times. The CDR3 nucleotides read TGTGCCAGCAGCCCCAGGGGGGACACTCGCGGGGAGCAGTACTTC. This translates into CASSPRGDTRGEQYF. V and J are TRBV9 and TRBJ2-7; tentatively, D is TRBD1 (7 bases). V lost 4 bases to trimming and J lost 7 bases, with 21 bases between them. CDR1 is SGDLS and CDR2 is YYNGEE in the germline V gene. The CDR3 sequence is 15 residues long.

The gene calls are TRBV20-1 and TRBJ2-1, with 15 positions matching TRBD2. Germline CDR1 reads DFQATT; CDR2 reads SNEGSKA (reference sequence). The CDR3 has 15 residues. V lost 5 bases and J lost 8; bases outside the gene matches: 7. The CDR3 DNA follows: TGCAGTGCTGCCATGGGACTAGCGGGGGGTCATGAGCAGTTCTTC. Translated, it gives CSAAMGLAGGHEQFF.

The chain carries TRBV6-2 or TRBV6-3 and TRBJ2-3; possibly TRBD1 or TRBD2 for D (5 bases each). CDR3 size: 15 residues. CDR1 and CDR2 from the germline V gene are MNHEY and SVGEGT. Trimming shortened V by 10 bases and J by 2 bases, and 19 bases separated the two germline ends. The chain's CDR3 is CATLAGTPFTDTQYF. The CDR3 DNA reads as TGTGCCACTCTGGCCGGGACCCCCTTCACAGATACGCAGTATTTT.

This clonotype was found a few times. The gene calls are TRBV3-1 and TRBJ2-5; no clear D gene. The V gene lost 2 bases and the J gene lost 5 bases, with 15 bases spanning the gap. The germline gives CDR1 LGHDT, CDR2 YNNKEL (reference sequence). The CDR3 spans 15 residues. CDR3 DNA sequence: TGTGCCAGCAGCCAACTTACGACACCCTCCGAGACCCAGTACTTC. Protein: CASSQLTTPSETQYF.

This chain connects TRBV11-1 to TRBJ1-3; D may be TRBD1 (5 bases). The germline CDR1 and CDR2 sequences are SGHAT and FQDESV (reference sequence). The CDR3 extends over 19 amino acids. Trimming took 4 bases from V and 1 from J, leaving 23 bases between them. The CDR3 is CASSSRLRQIKKSGNTIYF. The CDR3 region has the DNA TGTGCCAGCAGCTCGCGACTTAGACAGATTAAGAAGTCTGGAAACACCATATATTTT.

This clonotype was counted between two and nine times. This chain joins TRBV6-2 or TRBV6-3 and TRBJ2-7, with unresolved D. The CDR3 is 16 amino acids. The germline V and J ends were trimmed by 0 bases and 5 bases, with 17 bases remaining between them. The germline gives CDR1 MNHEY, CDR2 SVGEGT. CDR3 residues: CASSYSSWLVADEQYF. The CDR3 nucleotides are TGTGCCAGCAGTTACTCGAGTTGGCTAGTGGCGGACGAGCAGTACTTC.

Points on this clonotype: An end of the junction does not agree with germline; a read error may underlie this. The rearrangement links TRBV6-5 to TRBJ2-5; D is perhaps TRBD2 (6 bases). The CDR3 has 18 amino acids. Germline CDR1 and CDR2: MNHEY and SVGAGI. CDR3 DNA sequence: TGTGCCAGCAGTTACTCGAAAGGGAGGACTAATATTGGAGAGTCCCAGTACTTC. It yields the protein CASSYSKGRTNIGESQYF.

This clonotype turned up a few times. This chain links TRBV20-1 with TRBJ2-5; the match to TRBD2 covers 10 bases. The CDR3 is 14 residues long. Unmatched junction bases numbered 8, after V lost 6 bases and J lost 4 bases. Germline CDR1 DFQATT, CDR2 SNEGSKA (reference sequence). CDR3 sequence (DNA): TGCAGTGCCGGTCTAGCGGGGGCTCGAGAGACCCAGTACTTC. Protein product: CSAGLAGARETQYF.

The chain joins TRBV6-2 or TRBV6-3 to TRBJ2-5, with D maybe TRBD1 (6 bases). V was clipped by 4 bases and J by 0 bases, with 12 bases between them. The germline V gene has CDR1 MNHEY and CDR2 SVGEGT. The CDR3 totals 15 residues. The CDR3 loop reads CASSSRDTYQETQYF. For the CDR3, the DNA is TGTGCCAGCAGTTCCCGGGACACGTACCAAGAGACCCAGTACTTC.

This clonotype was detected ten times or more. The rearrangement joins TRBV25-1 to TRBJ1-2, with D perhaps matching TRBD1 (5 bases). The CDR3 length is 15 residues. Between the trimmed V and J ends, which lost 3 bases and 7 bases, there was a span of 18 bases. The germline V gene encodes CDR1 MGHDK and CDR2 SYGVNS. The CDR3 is CASSDLPQGVSGYTF. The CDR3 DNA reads TGTGCCAGCAGTGATCTTCCCCAGGGAGTCTCTGGCTACACCTTC.

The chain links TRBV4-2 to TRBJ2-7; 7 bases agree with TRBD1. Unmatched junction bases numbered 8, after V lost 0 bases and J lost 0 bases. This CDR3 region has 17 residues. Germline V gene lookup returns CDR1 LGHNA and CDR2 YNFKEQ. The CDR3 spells CASSQDLRGQYSYEQYF. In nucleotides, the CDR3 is TGTGCCAGCAGCCAAGATCTTAGGGGACAGTACTCCTACGAGCAGTACTTC.

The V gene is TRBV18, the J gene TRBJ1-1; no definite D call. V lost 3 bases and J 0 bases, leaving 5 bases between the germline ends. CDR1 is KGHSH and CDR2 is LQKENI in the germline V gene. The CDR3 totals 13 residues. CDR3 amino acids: CASSPVVNTEAFF. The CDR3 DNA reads TGTGCCAGCTCACCGGTCGTGAACACTGAAGCTTTCTTT.

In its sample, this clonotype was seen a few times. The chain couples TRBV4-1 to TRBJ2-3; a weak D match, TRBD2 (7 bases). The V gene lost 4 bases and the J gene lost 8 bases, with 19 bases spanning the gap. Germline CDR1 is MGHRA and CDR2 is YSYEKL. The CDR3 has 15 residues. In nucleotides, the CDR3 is TGCGCCAGCAGCCCCGGAGGGGGGGGCCCCCGTACGCAGTATTTT. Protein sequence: CASSPGGGGPRTQYF.

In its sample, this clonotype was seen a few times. CDR3 loop: CASSSHLLAKNIQYF. The CDR3 DNA reads as TGTGCCAGCAGTTCACACCTGCTAGCCAAAAACATTCAGTACTTC. The chain is built from TRBV28 and TRBJ2-4; D not resolved. The CDR3 covers 15 residues. V lost 4 bases and J 0 bases, leaving 10 bases between the germline ends. Germline V lookup: CDR1 MDHEN, CDR2 SYDVKM.

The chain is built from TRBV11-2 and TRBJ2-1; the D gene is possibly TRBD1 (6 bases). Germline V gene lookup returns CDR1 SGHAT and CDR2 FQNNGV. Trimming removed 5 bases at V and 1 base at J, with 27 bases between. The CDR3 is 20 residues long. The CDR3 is CASSLPHLKQGSGSYNEQFF. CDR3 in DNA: TGTGCCAGCAGCCTCCCCCACTTGAAACAGGGATCAGGATCCTACAATGAGCAGTTCTTC.

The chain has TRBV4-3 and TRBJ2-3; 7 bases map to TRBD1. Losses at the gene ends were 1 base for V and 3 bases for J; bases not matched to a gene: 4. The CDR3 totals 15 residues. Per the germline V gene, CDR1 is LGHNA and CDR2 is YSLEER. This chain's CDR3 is CASSQGTGVTDTQYF. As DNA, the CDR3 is TGCGCCAGCAGCCAAGGAACAGGGGTAACAGATACGCAGTATTTT.

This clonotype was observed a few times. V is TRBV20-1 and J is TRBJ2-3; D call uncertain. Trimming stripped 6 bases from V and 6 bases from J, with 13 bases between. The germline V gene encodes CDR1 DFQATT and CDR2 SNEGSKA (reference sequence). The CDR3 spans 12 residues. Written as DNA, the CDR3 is TGCAGTGCCGGACCTATCGGCGATACGCAGTATTTT. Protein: CSAGPIGDTQYF.

The CDR3 DNA follows: TGTGCCAGCAGCCCGCACGTCCGAGACGGAGGTGTTAACTATGGCTACACCTTC. This gives the protein CASSPHVRDGGVNYGYTF. J is TRBJ1-2 and V is TRBV11-1; D is unclear. CDR1 SGHAT and CDR2 FQDESV come from the germline V gene (reference sequence). The CDR3 has 18 amino acids. Deletions cut 5 bases from V and 1 base from J, with 23 bases between.

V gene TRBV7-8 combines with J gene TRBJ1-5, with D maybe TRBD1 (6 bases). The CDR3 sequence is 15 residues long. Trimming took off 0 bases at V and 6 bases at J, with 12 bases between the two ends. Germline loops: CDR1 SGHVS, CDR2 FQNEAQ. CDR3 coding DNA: TGTGCCAGCAGCTTAGCCTCGGGGGGCGGTCAGCCCCAGCATTTT. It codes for CASSLASGGGQPQHF.

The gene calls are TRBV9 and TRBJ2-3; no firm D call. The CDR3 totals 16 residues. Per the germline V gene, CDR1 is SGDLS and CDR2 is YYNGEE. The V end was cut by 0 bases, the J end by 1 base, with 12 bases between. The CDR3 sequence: CASSVDGLERTDTQYF. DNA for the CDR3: TGTGCCAGCAGCGTAGATGGTTTAGAGCGCACAGATACGCAGTATTTT. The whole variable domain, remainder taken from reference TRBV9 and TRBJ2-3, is DSGVTQTPKHLITATGQRVTLRCSPRSGDLSVYWYQQSLDQGLQFLIQYYNGEERAKGNILERFSAQQFPDLHSELNLSSLELGDSALYFCASSVDGLERTDTQYFGPGTRLTVL.

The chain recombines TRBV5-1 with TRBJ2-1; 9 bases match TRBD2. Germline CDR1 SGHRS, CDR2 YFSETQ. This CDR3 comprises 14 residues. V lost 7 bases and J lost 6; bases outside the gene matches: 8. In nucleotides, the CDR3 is TGCGCCAGCTCGGTAGCGGGGGTTGGCAATGAGCAGTTCTTC. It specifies CASSVAGVGNEQFF. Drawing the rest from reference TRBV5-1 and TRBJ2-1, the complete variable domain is KAGVTQTPRYLIKTRGQQVTLSCSPISGHRSVSWYQQTPGQGLQFLFEYFSETQRNKGNFPGRFSGRQFSNSRSEMNVSTLELGDSALYLCASSVAGVGNEQFFGPGTRLTVL.

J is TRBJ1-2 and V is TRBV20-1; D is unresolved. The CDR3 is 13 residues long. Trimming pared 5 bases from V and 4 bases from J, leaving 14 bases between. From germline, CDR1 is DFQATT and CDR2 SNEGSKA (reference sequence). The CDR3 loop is CSAQPRWGYGYTF. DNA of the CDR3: TGCAGTGCTCAGCCCCGGTGGGGCTATGGCTACACCTTC.

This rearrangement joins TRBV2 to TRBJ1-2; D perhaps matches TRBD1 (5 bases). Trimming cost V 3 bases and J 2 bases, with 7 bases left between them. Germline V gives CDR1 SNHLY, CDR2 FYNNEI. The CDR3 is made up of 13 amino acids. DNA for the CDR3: TGTGCCAGCAGTGACAACAGGAACTATGGCTACACCTTC. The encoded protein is CASSDNRNYGYTF. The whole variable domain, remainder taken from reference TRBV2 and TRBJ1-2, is EPEVTQTPSHQVTQMGQEVILRCVPISNHLYFYWYRQILGQKVEFLVSFYNNEISEKSEIFDDQFSVERPDGSNFTLKIRSTKLEDSAMYFCASSDNRNYGYTFGSGTRLTVV.

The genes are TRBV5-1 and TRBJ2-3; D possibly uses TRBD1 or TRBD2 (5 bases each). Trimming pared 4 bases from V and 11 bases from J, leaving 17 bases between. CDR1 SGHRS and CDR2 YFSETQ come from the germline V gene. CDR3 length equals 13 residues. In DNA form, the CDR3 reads TGCGCCAGCAGCGATTCCGGGACGGTGGGGCAGTATTTT. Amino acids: CASSDSGTVGQYF.

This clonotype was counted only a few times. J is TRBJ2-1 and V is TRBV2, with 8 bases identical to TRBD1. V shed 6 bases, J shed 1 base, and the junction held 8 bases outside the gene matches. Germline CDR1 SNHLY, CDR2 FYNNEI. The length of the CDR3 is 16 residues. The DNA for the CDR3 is TGTGCCAGCAGAGCCGGGACAGGCGTTTCCTACAATGAGCAGTTCTTC. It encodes CASRAGTGVSYNEQFF.

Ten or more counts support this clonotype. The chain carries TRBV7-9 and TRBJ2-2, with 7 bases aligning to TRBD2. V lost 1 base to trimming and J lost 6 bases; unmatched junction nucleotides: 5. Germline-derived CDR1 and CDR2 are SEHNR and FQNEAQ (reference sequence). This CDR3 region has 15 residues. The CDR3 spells CASSLVTSYAGELFF. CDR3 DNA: TGTGCCAGCAGCTTAGTGACTAGCTACGCCGGGGAGCTGTTTTTT.

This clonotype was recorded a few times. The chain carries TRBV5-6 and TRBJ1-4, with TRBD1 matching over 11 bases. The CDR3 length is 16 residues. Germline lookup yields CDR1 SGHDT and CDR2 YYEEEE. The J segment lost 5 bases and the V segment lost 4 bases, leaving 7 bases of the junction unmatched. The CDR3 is CASSTRRTGGNEKLFF. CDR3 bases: TGTGCCAGCAGCACGCGGAGGACAGGGGGCAATGAAAAACTGTTTTTT.

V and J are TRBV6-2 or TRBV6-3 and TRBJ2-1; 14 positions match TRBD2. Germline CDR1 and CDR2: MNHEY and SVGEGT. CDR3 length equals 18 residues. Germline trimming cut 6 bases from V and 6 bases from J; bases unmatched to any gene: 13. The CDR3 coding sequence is TGTGCCAGCAGCAAGGGACTAGCGGGAGAAGGGGATCGCAATGAGCAGTTCTTC. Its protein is CASSKGLAGEGDRNEQFF.

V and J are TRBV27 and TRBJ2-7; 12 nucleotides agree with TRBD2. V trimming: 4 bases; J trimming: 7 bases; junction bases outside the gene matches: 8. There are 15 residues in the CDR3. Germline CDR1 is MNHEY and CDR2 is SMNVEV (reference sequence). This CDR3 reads CASSSRLAGVREQYF. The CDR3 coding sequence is TGTGCCAGCAGTTCCAGACTAGCGGGAGTAAGAGAGCAGTACTTC.

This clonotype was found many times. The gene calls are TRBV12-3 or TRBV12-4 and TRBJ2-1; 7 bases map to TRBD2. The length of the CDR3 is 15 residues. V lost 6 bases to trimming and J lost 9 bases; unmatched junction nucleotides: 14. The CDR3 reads CASSGVASGEGEQFF. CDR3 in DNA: TGTGCCAGCAGCGGGGTGGCAAGCGGGGAAGGTGAGCAGTTCTTC.